The T cell receptor beta chain described here comes from a study of shared clonotypes between healthy human individuals. This CDR3 region has 13 residues. Clones were read by immunoSEQ multiplex PCR, and TCRdb kept only the in-frame ones, dropping some. The repertoire holds more than 2,000,000 clones, around nine tenths seen once, with roughly 0.13% in the top ten. Sequenced: naive CD4+ T cells sorted from blood. Subset noted: CD45RA+ positively selected. This TCR was recovered from a man between 18 and 29 years old in good health. This sequence joins TRBV21-1 and TRBJ1-3; no check of the table's D call, TRBD1, against the DNA was made. TRBV21-1 is flagged as a pseudogene. CDR3 nucleotide sequence: TGTGCCAGCAGCCGGACAGGGGGGAACACCATATATTTT. This sequence encodes CASSRTGGNTIYF.